The rows below give T cell receptor beta chains drawn from one sample of a study of blood T cell repertoires in COVID-19. Method: immunoSEQ multiplex PCR; TCRdb's copy keeps in-frame clones and lacks some. The sample shows over 65,000 clones, around 82% of them seen only once. Sample: peripheral blood. The receptors shown here come from a man aged 60 to 69 with COVID-19, enrolled during active disease. The CDR3 runs from the conserved cysteine through the conserved F or W. The D gene is left open where the match is weak. A row's size may be missing; if present it is once, few, many or a size class.

TRBJ1-5 TRBV5-8 - TRBD1 CASSRTGRSNQPQHF TGTGCCAGCAGCCGGACAGGACGGAGCAATCAGCCCCAGCATTTT
TRBJ2-3 TRBV6-5 - - CASSYSTSSDTQYF TGTGCCAGCAGTTACTCGACTTCGTCAGATACGCAGTATTTT
TRBJ1-4 TRBV6-1 - - CASSDRLAGGEKLFF TGTGCCAGCAGTGACCGACTAGCCGGCGGTGAAAAACTGTTTTTT
TRBJ2-5 TRBV20-1 - - CSARLSETQYF TGCAGTGCTAGACTCTCGGAGACCCAGTACTTC
TRBJ1-1 TRBV25-1 - - CASSEWSRQNTEAFF TGTGCCAGCAGTGAATGGTCTAGGCAGAACACTGAAGCTTTCTTT
TRBJ1-5 TRBV30 - - CAWAGGGSQPQHF TGTGCCTGGGCCGGGGGGGGTAGCCAGCCCCAGCATTTT
TRBJ2-1 TRBV13 - TRBD2 CASSPVGVAGDYNEQFF TGTGCCAGCAGCCCGGTGGGAGTAGCGGGGGACTACAATGAGCAGTTCTTC
TRBJ1-1 TRBV11-3 - - CASSFRGANTEAFF TGTGCCAGCAGCTTTCGGGGGGCGAACACTGAAGCTTTCTTT
TRBJ1-6 TRBV5-6 once TRBD1 CASSFGQGNNSPLHF TGTGCCAGCAGCTTTGGACAGGGAAATAATTCACCCCTCCACTTT
TRBJ2-3 TRBV6-1 once TRBD2 CASSGGTSRNTDTQYF TGTGCCAGCAGTGGAGGGACTAGCAGAAACACAGATACGCAGTATTTT
TRBJ2-4 TRBV9 few TRBD1 CASSVDGDRRTNIQYF TGTGCCAGCAGCGTAGACGGGGACAGACGAACAAACATTCAGTACTTC
TRBJ2-1 TRBV9 - - CASSLSSETNEQFF TGTGCCAGCAGTCTCTCTAGCGAGACCAATGAGCAGTTCTTC
TRBJ1-5 TRBV5-8 - - CASRTGQGLNQPQHF TGTGCCAGCAGAACCGGCCAGGGGCTCAATCAGCCCCAGCATTTT
TRBJ2-7 TRBV27 medium-sized - CASSFVPSYEQYF TGTGCCAGCAGTTTCGTTCCGAGCTACGAGCAGTACTTC
TRBJ1-2 TRBV2 - TRBD1 CASRDRENYGYTF TGTGCCAGCAGGGACAGGGAAAACTATGGCTACACCTTC
TRBJ2-7 TRBV10-3 - TRBD1 CAISEPPGQVSYEQYF TGTGCCATCAGTGAACCACCGGGACAGGTCTCCTACGAGCAGTACTTC
TRBJ2-1 TRBV27 once TRBD1 CASSRTGGTYNEQFF TGTGCCAGCAGTAGGACAGGGGGCACCTACAATGAGCAGTTCTTC
TRBJ2-1 TRBV9 - - CASSVRGQGSEQFF TGTGCCAGCAGCGTTCGGGGACAAGGGAGTGAGCAGTTCTTC
TRBJ2-1 TRBV30 - TRBD2 CAWSPGLANEQFF TGTGCCTGGAGCCCGGGACTAGCTAATGAGCAGTTCTTC
TRBJ2-1 TRBV3-1/TRBV3-2 - TRBD2 CASSHGRASGTNEQFF TGTGCCAGCAGCCACGGACGGGCTAGCGGTACCAATGAGCAGTTCTTC
TRBJ2-1 TRBV3-1/TRBV3-2 - - CASSQGRRVNEQFF TGTGCCAGCAGCCAAGGGCGCAGGGTGAATGAGCAGTTCTTC
TRBJ1-2 TRBV6-5 - TRBD1 CASTKTGFDYGYTF TGTGCCAGCACCAAGACAGGGTTTGACTATGGCTACACCTTC
TRBJ1-4 TRBV6-2/TRBV6-3 - - CASSSSHTQEKLFF TGTGCCAGCAGTTCATCACATACCCAGGAAAAACTGTTTTTT
TRBJ1-2 TRBV5-6 - - CASSLDLVRGFDGYTF TGTGCCAGCAGCTTGGATTTGGTCAGGGGTTTCGATGGCTACACCTTC
TRBJ1-4 TRBV5-1 - - CASSLGQGNEKLFF TGCGCCAGCAGCTTAGGGCAGGGGAATGAAAAACTGTTTTTT
TRBJ1-6 TRBV5-1 once - CASSLEGVNSPLHF TGCGCCAGCAGCTTGGAGGGGGTTAATTCACCCCTCCACTTT
TRBJ2-5 TRBV4-1 once TRBD2 CASSQLLAGGEETQYF TGCGCCAGCAGCCAATTACTAGCGGGGGGGGAGGAGACCCAGTACTTC
TRBJ1-6 TRBV25-1 - TRBD1 CASSDPDRGDSPLHF TGTGCCAGCAGTGACCCCGACAGGGGTGATTCACCCCTCCACTTT
TRBJ2-1 TRBV5-5 once - CASSPSGTSGENEQFF TGTGCCAGCAGCCCTTCTGGGACAAGTGGCGAGAATGAGCAGTTCTTC
TRBJ1-5 TRBV5-1 - - CASSLDGNNQPQHF TGCGCCAGCAGCTTGGACGGGAACAATCAGCCCCAGCATTTT
TRBJ2-7 TRBV21-1 few - CASGLAGDYEQYF TGTGCCAGCGGACTAGCGGGAGACTACGAGCAGTACTTC
TRBJ1-5 TRBV18 - - CASSPSNGVQPQHF TGTGCCAGCTCACCATCGAACGGGGTTCAGCCCCAGCATTTT
TRBJ2-7 TRBV6-2/TRBV6-3 once TRBD2 CASSSRTSGIPYEQYF TGTGCCAGCAGTTCCAGGACTAGCGGGATACCCTACGAGCAGTACTTC
TRBJ2-7 TRBV29-1 - - CSVTKDSYEQYF TGCAGCGTTACTAAGGACAGCTACGAGCAGTACTTC
TRBJ1-5 TRBV6-1 few - CASSEDKPQHF TGTGCCAGCAGTGAGGACAAGCCCCAGCATTTT
TRBJ2-1 TRBV11-3 - - CASSLLGSYRPFF TGTGCCAGCAGCTTGCTAGGATCCTATCGTCCGTTCTTC
TRBJ1-6 TRBV5-4 - - CASSSGGQRLDSPLHF TGTGCCAGCAGTTCCGGAGGACAGAGATTGGATTCACCCCTCCACTTT
TRBJ1-2 TRBV7-9 - - CASSQSGSHYGYTF TGTGCCAGCAGCCAAAGCGGGAGCCACTATGGCTACACCTTC
TRBJ1-1 TRBV29-1 - - CTSRQGNTEAFF TGCACCAGTAGGCAGGGTAACACTGAAGCTTTCTTT
TRBJ2-1 TRBV6-5 - - CASSFSESYNEQFF TGTGCCAGCAGTTTTAGCGAATCCTACAATGAGCAGTTCTTC
TRBJ1-5 TRBV27 - - CASSHKTGTSLSNQPQHF TGTGCCAGCAGTCATAAGACGGGTACTTCCCTCAGCAATCAGCCCCAGCATTTT
TRBJ1-2 TRBV7-9 - - CAGEVWSYGYTF TGTGCCGGGGAGGTTTGGTCCTATGGCTACACCTTC
TRBJ1-2 TRBV5-5 - - CASSSGGSLGYTF TGTGCCAGCAGCAGCGGGGGGTCGTTGGGCTACACCTTC
TRBJ1-4 TRBV5-5 - TRBD1 CASSLGGTGHEKLFF TGTGCCAGCAGCTTAGGGGGGACAGGCCATGAAAAACTGTTTTTT
TRBJ1-2 TRBV2 - - CASAPPGDGFYGYTF TGTGCCAGCGCCCCACCAGGGGATGGCTTCTATGGCTACACCTTC
TRBJ2-2 TRBV3-1/TRBV3-2 - - CASSQGWRSGELFF TGTGCCAGCAGCCAAGGTTGGCGGTCCGGGGAGCTGTTTTTT
TRBJ1-1 TRBV5-8 - - CASSFGSLQGPNTEAFF TGTGCCAGCAGCTTCGGATCCTTACAGGGACCGAACACTGAAGCTTTCTTT
TRBJ1-1 TRBV7-8 - - CASSPDSAGTEAFF TGTGCCAGCAGCCCAGACTCGGCCGGGACTGAAGCTTTCTTT
TRBJ1-2 TRBV5-6 - - CASSPRRGRGYTF TGTGCCAGCAGCCCGCGGAGGGGTAGGGGCTACACCTTC
TRBJ2-2 TRBV6-2/TRBV6-3 - TRBD2 CASSPTSGNTGELFF TGTGCCAGCAGCCCCACTAGCGGTAACACCGGGGAGCTGTTTTTT
TRBJ2-7 TRBV7-2 once TRBD2 CASSLGTSGNGEQYF TGTGCCAGCAGCTTAGGGACTAGCGGGAATGGCGAGCAGTACTTC
TRBJ1-1 TRBV2 - - CASRHLGQDSEAFF TGTGCCAGCAGACACTTAGGACAAGATAGTGAAGCTTTCTTT
TRBJ1-5 TRBV3-1/TRBV3-2 - - CASSQERNQPQHF TGTGCCAGCAGCCAAGAGCGGAATCAGCCCCAGCATTTT
TRBJ2-7 TRBV11-3 - - CASSLGGQISYEQYF TGTGCCAGCAGCTTAGGTGGACAAATTTCCTACGAGCAGTACTTC